The entry below gives a single T cell receptor (beta chain) sequence along with its context. Its cognate antigen is unknown. This entry comes from a study of OX40 agonist ivuxolimab in advanced cancers. The repertoire was sequenced with immunoSEQ multiplex PCR; TCRdb's copy has only in-frame clones and lacks some. The sample includes tens of thousands of clones, around nine tenths of them seen just once. Findings and caveats of the study: Clonal expansion in partial responders at 0.1-3.0 mg/kg ranked among the lowest. Expanded clones tended on average to be more numerous among CD8+ T cells than CD4+.

CDR1 SGDLS and CDR2 YYNGEE come from the germline V gene. Trimming removed 3 bases from V and 3 bases from J; junction bases left unmatched: 2. The CDR3 length is 13 residues. The rearrangement joins TRBV9 to TRBJ1-1, with 7 bases aligning to TRBD1. The TCR was taken from an adult with an advanced solid tumor such as melanoma, head and neck, liver or kidney cancer. The sample in question was CD4+ or CD8+ T cells sorted from blood, obtained in a trial of the OX40 agonist ivuxolimab. DNA of the CDR3: TGTGCCAGCAGCGCCCAGGGGGACACTGAAGCTTTCTTT. Amino acid sequence: CASSAQGDTEAFF. Full variable domain (remainder filled in from reference TRBV9 and TRBJ1-1): DSGVTQTPKHLITATGQRVTLRCSPRSGDLSVYWYQQSLDQGLQFLIQYYNGEERAKGNILERFSAQQFPDLHSELNLSSLELGDSALYFCASSAQGDTEAFFGQGTRLTVV.